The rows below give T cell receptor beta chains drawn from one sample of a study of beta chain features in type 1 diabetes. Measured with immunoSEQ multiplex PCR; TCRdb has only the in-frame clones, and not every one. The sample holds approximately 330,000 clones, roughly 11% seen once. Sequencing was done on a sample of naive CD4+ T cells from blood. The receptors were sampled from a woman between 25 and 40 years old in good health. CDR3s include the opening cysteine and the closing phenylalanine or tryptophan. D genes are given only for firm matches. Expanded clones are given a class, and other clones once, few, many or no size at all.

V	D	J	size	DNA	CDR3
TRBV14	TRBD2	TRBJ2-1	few	TGTGCCAGCAGCCTCTTAAGCGGGAGGCAAGACAATGAGCAGTTCTTC	CASSLLSGRQDNEQFF
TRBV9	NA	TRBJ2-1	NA	TGTGCCAGCAGCGTAGGAGGTAGAGGCGATGAGCAGTTCTTC	CASSVGGRGDEQFF
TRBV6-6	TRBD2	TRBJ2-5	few	TGTGCCAGCAAAATAGGACTAGCGGGAGTGAAGACCCAGTACTTC	CASKIGLAGVKTQYF
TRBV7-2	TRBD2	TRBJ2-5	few	TGTGCCAGCAGCTTAGGGGGAGCGGGGGACCACCAAGAGACCCAGTACTTC	CASSLGGAGDHQETQYF
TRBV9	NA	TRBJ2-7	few	TGTGCCAGCAGCGTACAGGCTACGGGATCCGAGCAGTACTTC	CASSVQATGSEQYF
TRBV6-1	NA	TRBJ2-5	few	TGTGCCAGCAGTGGACAGGTACAAGAGACCCAGTACTTC	CASSGQVQETQYF
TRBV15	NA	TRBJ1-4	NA	TGTGCCACCTCCCGGCAGGGCGGGGTCGAAAAACTGTTTTTT	CATSRQGGVEKLFF
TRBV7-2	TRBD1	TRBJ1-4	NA	TGTGCCAGCAGCACTTCGGGACAGTACTATGAAAAACTGTTTTTT	CASSTSGQYYEKLFF
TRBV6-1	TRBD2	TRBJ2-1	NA	TGTGCCAGCTCTCTACTAGCGAGATTCTACAATGAGCAGTTCTTC	CASSLLARFYNEQFF
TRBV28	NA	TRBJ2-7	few	TGTGCCAGCAGTTTAGCGGCGGCGCGGGAGCAGTACTTC	CASSLAAAREQYF
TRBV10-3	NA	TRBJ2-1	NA	TGTGCCATCAGGGGTACAGGAGGGTACAATGAGCAGTTCTTC	CAIRGTGGYNEQFF
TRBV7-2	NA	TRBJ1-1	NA	TGTGCCAGCAGCTTAAACCCAGTGGGGGGAACTGAAGCTTTCTTT	CASSLNPVGGTEAFF
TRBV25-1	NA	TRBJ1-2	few	TGTGCCAACAATAGAAATAGTCGGGGTTTAGGCTACACCTTC	CANNRNSRGLGYTF
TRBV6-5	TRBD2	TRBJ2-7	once	TGTGCCAGCAGTTACGACAGCGGGGTCTCCTACGAGCAGTACTTC	CASSYDSGVSYEQYF
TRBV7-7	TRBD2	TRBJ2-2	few	TGTGCTAGCAGCTTAGATCGGGGGGCCGGGGAGCTGTTTTTT	CASSLDRGAGELFF
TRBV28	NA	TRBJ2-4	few	TGTGCCAGCAGTCGCCCCACAGGTGACATTCAGTACTTC	CASSRPTGDIQYF
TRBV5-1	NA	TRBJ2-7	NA	TGCGCCAGCAGCTTGGTGGAGGGGTTGGAGTACTTC	CASSLVEGLEYF
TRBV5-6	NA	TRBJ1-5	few	TGTGCCAGCAGCTTGGCCAGGGCCAGGAGCAATCAGCCCCAGCATTTT	CASSLARARSNQPQHF
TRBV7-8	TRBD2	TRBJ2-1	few	TGTGCCAGCAGCTTAGTACCGGGACTAGCGGGAGGGTTTGAGCAGTTCTTC	CASSLVPGLAGGFEQFF
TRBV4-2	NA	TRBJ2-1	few	TGTGCCAGCAGCGGAGGGGAAAGCGGCTACAATGAGCAGTTCTTC	CASSGGESGYNEQFF
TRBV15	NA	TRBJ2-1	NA	TGTGCCACCAGCAGTACTCGGGGGGCGGCGAGGGACAATGAGCAGTTCTTC	CATSSTRGAARDNEQFF
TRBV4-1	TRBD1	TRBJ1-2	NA	TGCGCCAGCAGCCAAGGAAGGAGCAGGGGGCCCCATGGCTACACCTTC	CASSQGRSRGPHGYTF
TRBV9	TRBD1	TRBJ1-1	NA	TGTGCCAGCAGCGCAGACCCGAGGGACAGTGAAGCTTTCTTT	CASSADPRDSEAFF